This TCR beta chain was retrieved from a study of cytomegalovirus exposure and HLA in healthy donors. A multiplex PCR was run with 60 Vbeta primers and 13 Jbeta primers. In the original processing: Unique TCR beta chains totaled 80 million to 100 million in a later count, with roughly 11 million of them shared. Some clones are missing from TCRdb's copy, which holds only in-frame ones; the method was immunoSEQ multiplex PCR. The DNA gave D and trimming, while V, J and clone size come from that table. In total, the table holds over 100,000 clones. Each of the donors was a healthy bone marrow donor. The sequenced sample was PBMCs. The sequence derives from a man aged 40-49 years in good health and CMV-seropositive.

The CDR3 loop reads CASSLTGGKSEAFF. The CDR3 bases are TGTGCCAGCAGTTTAACAGGGGGTAAGTCTGAAGCTTTCTTT. The V and J genes are TRBV27 and TRBJ1-1; 8 nucleotides agree with TRBD1. The CDR3 has 14 residues. Germline CDR1 and CDR2: MNHEY and SMNVEV (reference sequence). V trimming: 2 bases; J trimming: 6 bases; junction bases outside the gene matches: 5.